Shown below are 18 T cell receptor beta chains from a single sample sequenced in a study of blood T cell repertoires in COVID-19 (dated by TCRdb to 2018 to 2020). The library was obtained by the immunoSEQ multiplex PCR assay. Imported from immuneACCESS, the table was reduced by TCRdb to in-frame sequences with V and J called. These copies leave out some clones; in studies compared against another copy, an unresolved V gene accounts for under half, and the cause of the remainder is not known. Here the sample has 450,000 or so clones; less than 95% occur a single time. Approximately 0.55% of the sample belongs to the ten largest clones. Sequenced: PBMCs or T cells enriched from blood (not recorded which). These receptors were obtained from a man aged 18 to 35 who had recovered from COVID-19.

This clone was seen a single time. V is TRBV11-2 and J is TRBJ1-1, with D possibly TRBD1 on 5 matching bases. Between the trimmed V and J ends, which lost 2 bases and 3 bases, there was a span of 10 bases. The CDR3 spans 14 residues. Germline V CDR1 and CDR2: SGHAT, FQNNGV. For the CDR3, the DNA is TGTGCCAGCAGCTTACCCGGGGGTTACACTGAAGCTTTCTTT. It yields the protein CASSLPGGYTEAFF.

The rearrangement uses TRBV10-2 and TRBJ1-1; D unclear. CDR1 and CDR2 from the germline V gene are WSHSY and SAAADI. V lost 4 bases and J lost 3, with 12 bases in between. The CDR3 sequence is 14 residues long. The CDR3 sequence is CASSGSTGYTEAFF. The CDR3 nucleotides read TGCGCCAGCAGTGGTTCAACGGGATACACTGAAGCTTTCTTT.

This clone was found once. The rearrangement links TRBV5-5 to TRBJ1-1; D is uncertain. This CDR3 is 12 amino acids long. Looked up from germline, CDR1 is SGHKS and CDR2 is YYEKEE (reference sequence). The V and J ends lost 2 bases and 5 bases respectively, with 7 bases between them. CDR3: CASSFVVTEAFF. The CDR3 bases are TGTGCCAGCAGCTTTGTAGTTACTGAAGCTTTCTTT.

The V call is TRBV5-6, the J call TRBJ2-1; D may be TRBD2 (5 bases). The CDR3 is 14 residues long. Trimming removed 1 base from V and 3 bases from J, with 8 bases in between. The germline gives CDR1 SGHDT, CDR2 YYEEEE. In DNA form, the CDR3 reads TGTGCCAGCAGCTTGCGGGGTCGCTACAATGAGCAGTTCTTC. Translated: CASSLRGRYNEQFF.

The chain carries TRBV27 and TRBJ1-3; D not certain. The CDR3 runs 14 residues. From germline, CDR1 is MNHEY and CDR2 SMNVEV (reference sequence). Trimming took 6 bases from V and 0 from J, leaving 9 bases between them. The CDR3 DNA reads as TGTGCCAGCAGGCCAGCGAGCTCTGGAAACACCATATATTTT. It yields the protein CASRPASSGNTIYF.

CDR3 residues: CASSRGTGWWWYGYTF. The CDR3 coding sequence is TGTGCCAGCAGCCGAGGGACAGGGTGGTGGTGGTATGGCTACACCTTC. J is TRBJ1-2 and V is TRBV14; 9 bases map to TRBD1. The CDR3 contains 16 residues. CDR1 is SGHDN, CDR2 FVKESK, per germline. The trim removed 4 bases at V and 5 bases at J, leaving 11 bases unmatched.

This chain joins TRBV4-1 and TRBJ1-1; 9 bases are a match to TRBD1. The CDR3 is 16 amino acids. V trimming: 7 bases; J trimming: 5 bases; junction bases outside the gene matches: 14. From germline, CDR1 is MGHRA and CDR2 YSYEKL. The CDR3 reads CASTLGGGTGRTEAFF. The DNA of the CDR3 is TGCGCCAGCACCCTAGGGGGAGGGACAGGGAGAACTGAAGCTTTCTTT.

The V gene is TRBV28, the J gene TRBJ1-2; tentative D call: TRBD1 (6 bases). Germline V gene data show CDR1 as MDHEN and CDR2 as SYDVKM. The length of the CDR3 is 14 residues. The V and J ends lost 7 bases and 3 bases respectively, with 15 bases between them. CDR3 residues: CASTGRGPDYGYTF. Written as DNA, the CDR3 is TGTGCCAGCACCGGGCGGGGGCCGGACTATGGCTACACCTTC.

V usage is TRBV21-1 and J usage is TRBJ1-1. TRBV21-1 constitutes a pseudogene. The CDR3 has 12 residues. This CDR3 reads CASSKVDTEAFF. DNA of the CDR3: TGTGCCAGCAGCAAAGTAGACACTGAAGCTTTCTTT.

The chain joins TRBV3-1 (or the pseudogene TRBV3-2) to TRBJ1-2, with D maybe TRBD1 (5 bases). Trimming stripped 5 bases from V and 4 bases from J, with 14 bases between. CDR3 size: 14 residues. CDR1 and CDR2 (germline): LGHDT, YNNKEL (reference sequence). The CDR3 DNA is TGTGCCAGCAGCTCGGCGGTAAGGGGCTATGGCTACACCTTC. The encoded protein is CASSSAVRGYGYTF.

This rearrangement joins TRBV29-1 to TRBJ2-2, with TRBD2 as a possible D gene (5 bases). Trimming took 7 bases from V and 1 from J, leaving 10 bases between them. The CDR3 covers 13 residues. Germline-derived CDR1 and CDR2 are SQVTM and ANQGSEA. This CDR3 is CSALEGNTGELFF. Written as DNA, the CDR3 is TGCAGCGCTTTAGAGGGGAACACCGGGGAGCTGTTTTTT.

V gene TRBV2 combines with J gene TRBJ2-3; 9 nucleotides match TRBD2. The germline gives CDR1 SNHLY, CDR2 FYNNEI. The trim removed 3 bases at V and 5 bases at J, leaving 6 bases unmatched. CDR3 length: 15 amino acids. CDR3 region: CASSDRGRVGDTQYF. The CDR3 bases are TGTGCCAGCAGTGACCGCGGGAGGGTTGGAGATACGCAGTATTTT.

The CDR3 coding sequence is TGTGCCAGCAGTTACTCGAGGTGGGACATCACAGATACGCAGTATTTT. Translated, it gives CASSYSRWDITDTQYF. The chain links TRBV6-5 to TRBJ2-3, with a weak D call TRBD1 (6 bases). Germline values: CDR1 MNHEY, CDR2 SVGAGI. Trimming pared 0 bases from V and 2 bases from J, leaving 12 bases between. This CDR3 has 16 residues.

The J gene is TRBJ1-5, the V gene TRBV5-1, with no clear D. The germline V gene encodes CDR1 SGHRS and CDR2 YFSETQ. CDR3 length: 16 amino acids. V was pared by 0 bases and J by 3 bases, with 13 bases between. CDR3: CASSLEAGPPNQPQHF. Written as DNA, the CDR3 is TGCGCCAGCAGCTTGGAAGCAGGCCCCCCCAATCAGCCCCAGCATTTT.

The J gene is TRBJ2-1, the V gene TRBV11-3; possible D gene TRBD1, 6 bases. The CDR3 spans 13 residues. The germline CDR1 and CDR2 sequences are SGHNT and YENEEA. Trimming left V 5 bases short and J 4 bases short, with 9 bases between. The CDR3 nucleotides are TGTGCCAGCAGCCCAGGACAGTACAATGAGCAGTTCTTC. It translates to CASSPGQYNEQFF. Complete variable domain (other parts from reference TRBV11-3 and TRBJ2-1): EAGVVQSPRYKIIEKKQPVAFWCNPISGHNTLYWYLQNLGQGPELLIRYENEEAVDDSQLPKDRFSAERLKGVDSTLKIQPAELGDSAVYLCASSPGQYNEQFFGPGTRLTVL.

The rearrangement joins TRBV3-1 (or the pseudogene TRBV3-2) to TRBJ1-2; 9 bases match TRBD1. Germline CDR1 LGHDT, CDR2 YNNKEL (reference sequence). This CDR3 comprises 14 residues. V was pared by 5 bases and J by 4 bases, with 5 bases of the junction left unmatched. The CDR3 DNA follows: TGTGCCAGCAGCTTGAGGGGACAGGGCTATGGCTACACCTTC. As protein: CASSLRGQGYGYTF.

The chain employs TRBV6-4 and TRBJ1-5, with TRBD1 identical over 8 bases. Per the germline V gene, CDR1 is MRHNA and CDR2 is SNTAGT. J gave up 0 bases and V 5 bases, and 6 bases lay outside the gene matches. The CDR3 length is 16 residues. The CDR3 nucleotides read TGTGCCAGCAGTCCGGGACAGGTAAATAGCAATCAGCCCCAGCATTTT. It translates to CASSPGQVNSNQPQHF.

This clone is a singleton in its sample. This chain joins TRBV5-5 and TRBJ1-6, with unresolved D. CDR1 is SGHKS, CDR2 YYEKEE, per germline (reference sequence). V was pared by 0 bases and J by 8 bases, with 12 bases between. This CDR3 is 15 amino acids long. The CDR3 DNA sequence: TGTGCCAGCAGCTTGGGAGGAACGGATCATTCACCCCTCCACTTT. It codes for CASSLGGTDHSPLHF.